This T cell receptor (beta chain) was sequenced in a study of blood T cell repertoires in COVID-19. At the level of the study: Sources were T cells, B-cell-depleted T cells, or PBMCs; the material itself was cDNA or gDNA.

The junction had 11 bases not matched to a gene; V was cut back by 6 bases and J by 4 bases. Germline CDR1 reads LNHDA; CDR2 reads SQIVND (reference sequence). This CDR3 has 15 residues. Recruits, aged roughly 18 to 95 years, lived in 20 to 30 US areas. Generated by immunoSEQ multiplex PCR, the TCRdb table keeps only in-frame clones and is missing some. Among 250,000 to 400,000 clones listed, over 85% were seen once. V and J are TRBV19 and TRBJ2-7; 8 bases are shared with TRBD1. The receptor was derived from a man aged 55 to 70 who had recovered from COVID-19. Sequencing was carried out using PBMCs or T cells enriched from blood (not recorded which). The CDR3 nucleotides are TGTGCCAGTAGCCTGGGGGGACAGGCCCTTTACGAGCAGTACTTC. It encodes CASSLGGQALYEQYF.